This entry concerns a single TCR beta chain. The entry originates in a study of blood T cell repertoires in COVID-19. Libraries were prepared by immunoSEQ multiplex PCR; TCRdb keeps only in-frame clonotypes and omits some of them. The sample comprises about 130,000 clones, about 90% of which are singletons, and 2% to 3% rests with the top ten. Looked up from germline, CDR1 is LGHNA and CDR2 is YSLEER. The CDR3 loop spans 15 amino acids. V dropped 0 bases and J dropped 8 bases, with 16 bases sitting between them. The clonotype comes from a man between 50 and 59 years old with active COVID-19. The sequenced material came from peripheral blood. The J gene is TRBJ1-2, the V gene TRBV4-3, with D tentatively TRBD1 (6 bases). CDR3 sequence: CASSQDGGPQGGYTF. The CDR3 DNA reads TGCGCCAGCAGCCAAGACGGGGGGCCCCAAGGCGGCTACACCTTC.